This TCR gamma chain emerged from a study of Vδ1+ human thymocytes. General study results and limits: Thymic TRG and TRD repertoires appeared highly polyclonal, with Gaussian CDR3 length distributions.

The CDR3 loop spans 12 amino acids. The V segment lost 0 bases and the J segment 7 bases; nucleotides outside the gene matches: 3. CDR1 is VENAVY, CDR2 YDSYNSRV, per germline. On this clone: No antigen is known for it.

The template was reverse-transcribed extracted RNA. Multiplex PCR used pooled V-gene forward primers and a constant-region reverse primer to amplify CDR3s. TCRdb reran clone calling via CATT on the multiplex PCR reads. The repertoire includes 8,000 to 9,000 gamma-chain clones, roughly 50% of them detected once, and roughly 1.4% sits in the top ten. The rearrangement joins TRGV8 to TRGJ1 or TRGJ2. Germline matching of the DNA provided the J gene here, since TCRdb leaves it blank. The clonotype was recovered from a girl under three years old who had congenital heart surgery. Sample: Vdelta1+ gamma-delta thymocytes from the thymus. Sample subset: FACS-sorted CD3+ TCRalphabeta- TCRVdelta1+ TCRVdelta2- thymocytes. The CDR3 is CATWDRGYKKLF. The DNA for the CDR3 is TGTGCCACCTGGGATAGGGGGTATAAGAAACTCTTT.